These 30 T cell receptor beta chains came from one sample sequenced in a study of blood T cell repertoires in COVID-19. The data were produced by immunoSEQ multiplex PCR, yet TCRdb's version contains in-frame clones alone and is incomplete. The data contain about 180,000 clones, about 88% of them seen just once; the ten biggest clones take up 2% to 2.5%. Material for sequencing was PBMCs or T cells enriched from blood (not recorded which). The receptor source for this set is a woman between 40 and 50 years old with acute COVID-19.

The DNA for the CDR3 is TGTGCCAGCAGCACCACCGGGTCCACCACCGGGGAGCTGTTTTTT. Its translation is CASSTTGSTTGELFF. The chain carries TRBV2 and TRBJ2-2, with no clear D. The ends were cut back, 6 bases at V and 4 bases at J, with 15 bases in the middle. This CDR3 is built from 15 residues. Looked up from germline, CDR1 is SNHLY and CDR2 is FYNNEI.

V is TRBV21-1 and J is TRBJ1-1; TRBD1 is the table's D call, not checked against the DNA. TRBV21-1 is a known pseudogene. The CDR3 totals 15 residues. The CDR3 sequence: CASSKATQADTEAFF. CDR3 sequence (DNA): TGTGCCAGCAGCAAAGCGACGCAGGCAGACACTGAAGCTTTCTTT.

The chain uses TRBV10-3 and TRBJ2-5; 8 bases match TRBD1. Unmatched junction bases numbered 13, after V lost 6 bases and J lost 10 bases. CDR1 is ENHRY, CDR2 SYGVKD, per germline. The CDR3 is 14 amino acids. The CDR3 protein is CAISERDRGRGQYF. The CDR3, as DNA: TGTGCCATCAGCGAACGCGACAGGGGTAGGGGCCAGTACTTC.

The V call is TRBV18, the J call TRBJ2-7, with 7 bases identical to TRBD1. CDR1 and CDR2 (germline): KGHSH, LQKENI. Unmatched junction bases numbered 2, after V lost 5 bases and J lost 4 bases. The CDR3 consists of 12 residues. The DNA for the CDR3 is TGTGCCAGCTCAAACAGGGGATACGAGCAGTACTTC. Its translation: CASSNRGYEQYF. Filled out from reference TRBV18 and TRBJ2-7, the complete variable domain reads NAGVMQNPRHLVRRRGQEARLRCSPMKGHSHVYWYRQLPEEGLKFMVYLQKENIIDESGMPKERFSAEFPKEGPSILRIQQVVRGDSAAYFCASSNRGYEQYFGPGTRLTVT.

The J gene is TRBJ1-1, the V gene TRBV7-9, with D unresolved. The CDR3 length is 13 residues. Germline V CDR1 and CDR2: SEHNR, FQNEAQ (reference sequence). V shed 4 bases and J shed 3 bases, with 9 bases lying between them. CDR3 DNA: TGTGCCAGCAGCTCTCCGGGAGACACTGAAGCTTTCTTT. Its protein is CASSSPGDTEAFF.

The chain recombines TRBV7-8 with TRBJ2-5, with 10 bases fitting TRBD2. The V segment lost 6 bases and the J segment 2 bases; nucleotides outside the gene matches: 6. CDR1 and CDR2 (germline): SGHVS, FQNEAQ. There are 15 residues in the CDR3. The CDR3 loop is CASRRTSGIQETQYF. The CDR3 DNA is TGTGCCAGCAGGCGGACTAGCGGAATTCAAGAGACCCAGTACTTC.

As concerns this clone: The identical CDR3 is also encoded by other nucleotide sequences in the sample. The chain employs TRBV2 and TRBJ1-2, with TRBD1 as a possible D gene (6 bases). Per the germline V gene, CDR1 is SNHLY and CDR2 is FYNNEI. This CDR3 is built from 13 residues. With 5 bases removed from V and 2 bases from J, the gap between germline ends came to 9 bases. The CDR3, as DNA: TGTGCCAGCAGTTCGACAGGAAACTATGGCTACACCTTC. It encodes CASSSTGNYGYTF. The whole variable domain, remainder taken from reference TRBV2 and TRBJ1-2, is EPEVTQTPSHQVTQMGQEVILRCVPISNHLYFYWYRQILGQKVEFLVSFYNNEISEKSEIFDDQFSVERPDGSNFTLKIRSTKLEDSAMYFCASSSTGNYGYTFGSGTRLTVV.

This clone occurred once. The chain joins TRBV2 to TRBJ2-2, with 10 bases that match TRBD2. Germline CDR1 is SNHLY and CDR2 is FYNNEI. The CDR3 has 17 residues. J was trimmed by 5 bases and V by 6 bases; bases with no gene match: 12. The DNA of the CDR3 is TGTGCCAGCAGCAGAGGGATAGCGGGGGGCCTAACCGGGGAGCTGTTTTTT. Translated: CASSRGIAGGLTGELFF.

This rearrangement joins TRBV10-2 to TRBJ2-3; the D gene is possibly TRBD1 (5 bases). V lost 2 bases to trimming and J lost 4 bases, with 10 bases between them. Germline-derived CDR1 and CDR2 are WSHSY and SAAADI. This CDR3 has 14 residues. The chain's CDR3 is CASSERGPPDTQYF. CDR3 bases: TGCGCCAGCAGTGAGAGGGGCCCGCCAGATACGCAGTATTTT.

The J gene is TRBJ2-1, the V gene TRBV7-6; 12 bases agree with TRBD2. J was trimmed by 6 bases and V by 6 bases; bases with no gene match: 6. This CDR3 has 15 amino acids. The V gene's germline CDR1 is SGHVS and CDR2 FNYEAQ. CDR3 sequence reads: CASSLRLAGANEQFF. The CDR3 DNA sequence: TGTGCCAGCAGTTTGAGACTAGCGGGGGCCAATGAGCAGTTCTTC.

This rearrangement joins TRBV5-6 to TRBJ1-3; no firm D call. The CDR3 is 16 amino acids. Germline V gene data show CDR1 as SGHDT and CDR2 as YYEEEE. Trimming took 1 base from V and 2 from J, leaving 13 bases between them. The CDR3 spells CASSLWSLVAGNTIYF. The CDR3, as DNA: TGTGCCAGCAGCTTGTGGAGTTTGGTCGCTGGAAACACCATATATTTT. Filled out from reference TRBV5-6 and TRBJ1-3, the complete variable domain reads DAGVTQSPTHLIKTRGQQVTLRCSPKSGHDTVSWYQQALGQGPQFIFQYYEEEERQRGNFPDRFSGHQFPNYSSELNVNALLLGDSALYLCASSLWSLVAGNTIYFGEGSWLTVV.

J is TRBJ2-5 and V is TRBV6-5, with 7 bases aligning to TRBD1. The germline gives CDR1 MNHEY, CDR2 SVGAGI. The CDR3 sequence is 15 residues long. V was clipped by 3 bases and J by 4 bases; unmatched bases: 8. The CDR3 DNA is TGTGCCAGCAGTTATCCCCCACAGGGGCGAGAGACCCAGTACTTC. The encoded protein is CASSYPPQGRETQYF.

The CDR3 DNA follows: TGTGCCAGCAGTTTCCGACTAGCGGGAGGCTTCGACGAGCAGTACTTC. This codes for CASSFRLAGGFDEQYF. This sequence joins TRBV27 and TRBJ2-7; 13 bases line up with TRBD2. CDR1 is MNHEY, CDR2 SMNVEV, per germline (reference sequence). The CDR3 spans 16 residues. Trimming at V came to 3 bases and at J to 5 bases, leaving 7 bases not matched to a gene.

The rearrangement joins TRBV28 to TRBJ2-7; D unresolved. The CDR3 is made up of 12 amino acids. Germline CDR1 reads MDHEN; CDR2 reads SYDVKM. V was trimmed by 4 bases and J by 2 bases, leaving 6 bases between them. CDR3 coding DNA: TGTGCCAGCAGTTACTTAGCCTACGAGCAGTACTTC. This gives the protein CASSYLAYEQYF.

This chain connects TRBV7-6 to TRBJ2-7; 7 bases line up with TRBD2. This CDR3 comprises 14 residues. Germline V gene sequence: CDR1 SGHVS, CDR2 FNYEAQ. V lost 4 bases and J lost 0; bases outside the gene matches: 3. CDR3: CASSSAGSSYEQYF. CDR3 DNA sequence: TGTGCCAGCAGCTCAGCGGGGAGCTCCTACGAGCAGTACTTC. Full variable domain (rest looked up from reference TRBV7-6 and TRBJ2-7): GAGVSQSPRYKVTKRGQDVALRCDPISGHVSLYWYRQALGQGPEFLTYFNYEAQQDKSGLPNDRFSAERPEGSISTLTIQRTEQRDSAMYRCASSSAGSSYEQYFGPGTRLTVT.

The chain recombines TRBV27 with TRBJ2-1; tentative D call: TRBD1 (6 bases). Germline assignment: CDR1 MNHEY and CDR2 SMNVEV (reference sequence). The germline V and J ends were trimmed by 3 bases and 10 bases, with 13 bases remaining between them. CDR3 length equals 13 residues. This chain's CDR3 is CASSFSRGTEQFF. In DNA, the CDR3 is TGTGCCAGCAGTTTCTCCAGGGGTACAGAGCAGTTCTTC.

The chain is built from TRBV7-2 and TRBJ1-2; 12 nucleotides align to TRBD1. Germline CDR1 SGHTA, CDR2 FQGNSA. V lost 4 bases and J lost 4; bases outside the gene matches: 10. The CDR3 is 17 amino acids. The CDR3 sequence: CASSSGTGGALIYGYTF. Here the CDR3 DNA reads TGTGCCAGCAGCTCCGGGACAGGGGGCGCGTTGATCTATGGCTACACCTTC.

The gene calls are TRBV10-2 and TRBJ2-7, with 12 bases fitting TRBD2. The J segment lost 0 bases and the V segment lost 5 bases, leaving 2 bases of the junction unmatched. There are 15 residues in the CDR3. Germline CDR1 reads WSHSY; CDR2 reads SAAADI. As DNA, the CDR3 is TGCGCCAGCAGTTTGACTAGCGGGAGCTCCTACGAGCAGTACTTC. This gives the protein CASSLTSGSSYEQYF.

This chain uses TRBV5-1 with TRBJ2-5; TRBD1 might be the D (6 bases). With 2 bases removed from V and 5 bases from J, the gap between germline ends came to 13 bases. This CDR3 has 14 residues. The germline gives CDR1 SGHRS, CDR2 YFSETQ. The CDR3 region is CASSLNRVGETQYF. CDR3 DNA sequence: TGCGCCAGCAGCTTAAACAGGGTTGGGGAGACCCAGTACTTC.

This clone was observed a single time. This rearrangement joins TRBV28 to TRBJ1-2; no firm D call. CDR1 MDHEN and CDR2 SYDVKM come from the germline V gene. CDR3 length equals 13 residues. With 5 bases removed from V and 4 bases from J, the gap between germline ends came to 11 bases. CDR3 in DNA: TGTGCCAGCAGTCCATTGTTCCCCTATGGCTACACCTTC. As protein: CASSPLFPYGYTF.

The gene calls are TRBV6-5 and TRBJ2-7; possibly TRBD2 for D (5 bases). V was pared by 8 bases and J by 3 bases, with 20 bases between. Per germline, CDR1 MNHEY and CDR2 SVGAGI. There are 15 residues in the CDR3. CDR3 sequence (DNA): TGTGCCAGCCAAAAAAACCGGGGAGAAAACTACGAGCAGTACTTC. Translating gives CASQKNRGENYEQYF.

This chain connects TRBV20-1 to TRBJ2-7; TRBD1 is a possible D gene (6 bases). Germline CDR1 DFQATT, CDR2 SNEGSKA (reference sequence). V was cut by 3 bases and J by 0 bases, with 15 bases left in between. The CDR3 spans 15 residues. The CDR3 sequence is CSASLPGVSSYEQYF. The CDR3, as DNA: TGCAGTGCTAGTCTTCCAGGGGTCAGCTCCTACGAGCAGTACTTC.

This clone was observed a handful of times. Within the sample, other DNA sequences also encode this same CDR3. The chain combines TRBV5-1 with TRBJ2-5; a weak D match, TRBD1 (6 bases). CDR3 length: 12 amino acids. Germline loops: CDR1 SGHRS, CDR2 YFSETQ. V was trimmed by 2 bases and J by 5 bases, leaving 7 bases between them. Written as DNA, the CDR3 is TGCGCCAGCAGCTTTAGGGGGGAGACCCAGTACTTC. It translates to CASSFRGETQYF.

V and J are TRBV5-1 and TRBJ1-1; tentatively, D is TRBD1 (6 bases). The CDR3 has 13 amino acids. Trimming pared 8 bases from V and 4 bases from J, leaving 15 bases between. Germline lookup yields CDR1 SGHRS and CDR2 YFSETQ. CDR3 sequence reads: CASNTGSGTEAFF. The CDR3 DNA reads as TGCGCCAGTAATACAGGGTCGGGCACTGAAGCTTTCTTT. Full variable domain (rest looked up from reference TRBV5-1 and TRBJ1-1): KAGVTQTPRYLIKTRGQQVTLSCSPISGHRSVSWYQQTPGQGLQFLFEYFSETQRNKGNFPGRFSGRQFSNSRSEMNVSTLELGDSALYLCASNTGSGTEAFFGQGTRLTVV.

The gene calls are TRBV2 and TRBJ2-3; no definite D call. Germline CDR1 SNHLY, CDR2 FYNNEI. V was trimmed by 4 bases and J by 3 bases, leaving 14 bases between them. CDR3 length: 15 residues. CDR3 protein: CASSVSGRTTDTQYF. The CDR3 DNA is TGTGCCAGCAGTGTATCTGGTAGAACTACAGATACGCAGTATTTT.

The chain employs TRBV28 and TRBJ1-6; possible D gene TRBD1, 5 bases. CDR1 MDHEN and CDR2 SYDVKM come from the germline V gene. This CDR3 comprises 16 residues. Trimming removed 6 bases from V and 4 bases from J, with 16 bases in between. Here the CDR3 reads CASSPSYGTYNSPLHF. The CDR3 DNA reads as TGTGCCAGCAGCCCCTCTTATGGGACTTATAATTCACCCCTCCACTTT.

The chain joins TRBV24-1 to TRBJ1-4; D unclear. The CDR3 is 13 amino acids. The ends were cut back, 4 bases at V and 8 bases at J, with 10 bases in the middle. Germline CDR1 is KGHDR and CDR2 is SFDVKD. In DNA form, the CDR3 reads TGTGCCACCAGTGAGGGAGTAGAGGAAAAACTGTTTTTT. Its translation: CATSEGVEEKLFF.

This clone showed up just once. The chain combines TRBV4-3 with TRBJ2-7, with 7 bases that match TRBD1. The CDR3 totals 15 residues. Germline CDR1 reads LGHNA; CDR2 reads YSLEER. The V gene end was trimmed by 4 bases and the J gene end by 2 bases; junction bases not matched to a gene: 8. The CDR3 protein is CASSPTEQGPYEQYF. CDR3 bases: TGCGCCAGCAGCCCGACGGAACAGGGGCCCTACGAGCAGTACTTC.

The chain has TRBV15 and TRBJ1-2; 7 bases map to TRBD1. The CDR3 length is 15 residues. Trimming took 3 bases from V and 7 from J; bases not matched to a gene: 11. Germline loops: CDR1 LNHNV, CDR2 YYDKDF (reference sequence). The CDR3 sequence is CATSSGTEFLRGYTF. CDR3 coding DNA: TGTGCCACCAGCAGCGGGACAGAATTTTTGCGTGGCTACACCTTC.

V is TRBV5-1 and J is TRBJ1-2; 8 bases are shared with TRBD1. The CDR3 sequence is 15 residues long. CDR1 and CDR2 (germline): SGHRS, YFSETQ. V dropped 4 bases and J dropped 4; count of bases not matched to a gene: 9. The CDR3 reads CASSHPDREAYGYTF. CDR3 DNA: TGCGCCAGCAGCCACCCGGACAGGGAGGCCTATGGCTACACCTTC.